Below, 22 T cell receptor beta chains from the same sample are listed, as sequenced in a study of response to subunit inactivated influenza vaccine. MiXCR, run by TCRdb on the RT-PCR reads, gives a single entry per CDR3 protein. Of about 540,000 distinct CDR3 sequences in the sample, under 30% are singletons; the top ten hold approximately 2.9%. Another study also made use of these data, one on T cells expressing NK-cell markers. That paper states: With UMIs, 5'RACE template switching was used to make TCR beta cDNA.

The sample was CD4+ T cells sorted from PBMCs, taken 12 days after vaccination. All receptors come from a man aged 45-60 years who received an inactivated influenza vaccine.

This chain uses TRBV24-1 with TRBJ2-3; TRBD1 is a possible D gene (6 bases). This CDR3 has 13 residues. V was clipped by 3 bases and J by 5 bases, with 8 bases between them. CDR1 is KGHDR and CDR2 is SFDVKD in the germline V gene. The CDR3 protein is CATSDVGGDTQYF. Here the CDR3 DNA reads TGTGCCACCAGTGATGTAGGGGGAGATACGCAGTATTTT.

This clonotype was observed a handful of times. The chain is built from TRBV6-1 and TRBJ2-5; D is perhaps TRBD1 or TRBD2 (6 bases each). V was trimmed by 7 bases and J by 4 bases, leaving 22 bases between them. Per germline, CDR1 MNHNS and CDR2 SASEGT. The CDR3 totals 16 residues. This chain's CDR3 is CASKNERGAQRETQYF. The CDR3 DNA follows: TGTGCCAGCAAAAACGAGAGGGGGGCTCAGCGAGAGACCCAGTACTTC.

This clonotype showed up just a few times. The rearrangement joins TRBV5-5 to TRBJ1-3; the D is unclear. V was shortened by 0 bases and J by 0 bases, with 4 bases between the two germline ends. The CDR3 has 14 residues. From germline, CDR1 is SGHKS and CDR2 YYEKEE (reference sequence). The CDR3 DNA reads TGTGCCAGCAGCTTGGAGGTCTCTGGAAACACCATATATTTT. Amino acids: CASSLEVSGNTIYF.

The rearrangement joins TRBV29-1 to TRBJ1-2, with 10 positions matching TRBD1. CDR1 and CDR2 from the germline V gene are SQVTM and ANQGSEA. With V trimmed by 2 bases and J by 9 bases, 12 bases remained unmatched. The CDR3 loop spans 15 amino acids. The CDR3 nucleotides read TGCAGCGTTGAAAGGGGCCAGACAGGGGGCGGAAGCTACACCTTC. Protein product: CSVERGQTGGGSYTF.

This rearrangement joins TRBV20-1 to TRBJ2-1, with a tentative D call TRBD2 (6 bases). From germline, CDR1 is DFQATT and CDR2 SNEGSKA (reference sequence). V shed 3 bases and J shed 0 bases, with 9 bases lying between them. This CDR3 has 14 residues. The CDR3 bases are TGCAGTGCTAGTATCGGGAGCTCCTACAATGAGCAGTTCTTC. It translates to CSASIGSSYNEQFF.

This rearrangement joins TRBV6-2 or TRBV6-3 to TRBJ1-1; perhaps TRBD1 as D (6 bases). Germline CDR1 and CDR2: MNHEY and SVGEGT. The CDR3 is 13 residues long. The V end was cut by 1 base, the J end by 5 bases, with 8 bases between. The CDR3 DNA sequence: TGTGCCAGCAGTTACTTAGGGGGTACTGAAGCTTTCTTT. Translating gives CASSYLGGTEAFF.

In its sample, this clonotype was seen a few times. The chain uses TRBV20-1 and TRBJ2-7, with D perhaps matching TRBD1 (5 bases). V dropped 6 bases and J dropped 3 bases, with 21 bases sitting between them. The CDR3 length is 15 residues. CDR1 and CDR2 (germline): DFQATT, SNEGSKA (reference sequence). The DNA of the CDR3 is TGCAGTGCCATGGCGGCACAGGCTCACCTCTACGAGCAGTACTTC. Residues: CSAMAAQAHLYEQYF.

This clonotype was found a few times. The chain combines TRBV7-2 with TRBJ2-7, with TRBD2 matching 7 bases. V lost 1 base to trimming and J lost 3 bases; unmatched junction nucleotides: 9. The CDR3 sequence is 16 residues long. Germline loops: CDR1 SGHTA, CDR2 FQGNSA. CDR3 sequence reads: CASSLGVGGRSYEQYF. The CDR3 DNA follows: TGTGCCAGCAGCTTAGGAGTAGGCGGGAGAAGCTACGAGCAGTACTTC.

This clonotype was picked up a small number of times. The chain has TRBV5-1 and TRBJ2-2; D possibly matches TRBD1 or TRBD2 (5 bases each). CDR3 length: 16 amino acids. The germline V gene has CDR1 SGHRS and CDR2 YFSETQ. Between the trimmed V and J ends, which lost 3 bases and 4 bases, there was a span of 16 bases. The CDR3 region is CASSSSGAFGTGELFF. For the CDR3, the DNA is TGCGCCAGCAGCTCCTCCGGGGCGTTCGGCACCGGGGAGCTGTTTTTT.

The CDR3 loop reads CASSVWTGGNTGELFF. DNA of the CDR3: TGTGCCAGCAGCGTGTGGACAGGGGGAAACACCGGGGAGCTGTTTTTT. This chain uses TRBV9 with TRBJ2-2; 10 nucleotides align to TRBD1. This CDR3 is 16 amino acids long. Unmatched junction bases numbered 3, after V lost 2 bases and J lost 2 bases. Germline CDR1 is SGDLS and CDR2 is YYNGEE.

Of note for this clonotype: Germline is not matched at one junction end, which may reflect a read error. The chain combines TRBV12-3 or TRBV12-4 with TRBJ2-7; D may match TRBD1 or TRBD2 (5 bases each). The CDR3 has 16 residues. CDR3 DNA sequence: TGTGCCAGCACTTTAGGGGTAAGCGGCGACGCCTACGAGCAGTACTTC. Translating it yields CASTLGVSGDAYEQYF.

This sequence joins TRBV5-1 and TRBJ2-7; D possibly corresponds to TRBD1 (6 bases). Germline CDR1 SGHRS, CDR2 YFSETQ. The V end was cut by 3 bases, the J end by 4 bases, with 17 bases between. The CDR3 has 15 amino acids. This CDR3 is CASSSHGTSGYEQYF. CDR3 bases: TGCGCCAGCAGCTCCCACGGGACATCGGGATACGAGCAGTACTTC.

The chain combines TRBV5-1 with TRBJ2-7, with a tentative D call TRBD2 (5 bases). V was trimmed by 3 bases and J by 5 bases, leaving 18 bases between them. Germline values: CDR1 SGHRS, CDR2 YFSETQ. This CDR3 has 15 amino acids. The CDR3 sequence: CASSSTKFSLDEQYF. CDR3 sequence (DNA): TGCGCCAGCAGCTCGACCAAATTTTCACTAGACGAGCAGTACTTC.

The J gene is TRBJ2-7, the V gene TRBV29-1; D not certain. Deletions cut 0 bases from V and 0 bases from J, with 3 bases between. The CDR3 runs 12 residues. Germline loops: CDR1 SQVTM, CDR2 ANQGSEA. In nucleotides, the CDR3 is TGCAGCGTTGAAGAGAGCTCCTACGAGCAGTACTTC. It yields the protein CSVEESSYEQYF.

For the CDR3, the DNA is TGTGCCAGCAGGCCCGGGGACCACTACGAGCAGTACTTC. It specifies CASRPGDHYEQYF. This sequence joins TRBV6-1 and TRBJ2-7, with D perhaps assigned TRBD1 or TRBD2 (5 bases each). Germline loops: CDR1 MNHNS, CDR2 SASEGT. Between the trimmed V and J ends, which lost 6 bases and 3 bases, there was a span of 12 bases. The CDR3 loop spans 13 amino acids.

This chain uses TRBV25-1 with TRBJ1-1; possibly TRBD1 for D (6 bases). The germline V gene encodes CDR1 MGHDK and CDR2 SYGVNS. There are 14 residues in the CDR3. The V gene lost 3 bases and the J gene lost 5 bases, with 13 bases spanning the gap. CDR3 region: CASSDRGGWTEAFF. CDR3 DNA sequence: TGTGCCAGCAGTGATCGAGGGGGTTGGACTGAAGCTTTCTTT.

This clonotype has more than one count but fewer than ten. This rearrangement joins TRBV5-5 to TRBJ1-4; no reliable D call. V gave up 0 bases and J gave up 6 bases, with 15 bases separating them. Germline CDR1 and CDR2: SGHKS and YYEKEE (reference sequence). The CDR3 is made up of 16 amino acids. Here the CDR3 reads CASSLAPVGADEKLFF. Here the CDR3 DNA reads TGTGCCAGCAGCTTGGCCCCAGTCGGAGCCGATGAAAAACTGTTTTTT.

The chain uses TRBV6-5 and TRBJ1-1, with no clear D. The CDR3 runs 12 residues. V lost 5 bases, J lost 3 bases, and 7 bases lay in between. Germline CDR1 and CDR2: MNHEY and SVGAGI. Here the CDR3 DNA reads TGTGCCAGCAGTGCACAGTACACTGAAGCTTTCTTT. Translating gives CASSAQYTEAFF.

This chain joins TRBV6-2 or TRBV6-3 and TRBJ2-3; the D gene is possibly TRBD2 (6 bases). Germline-derived CDR1 and CDR2 are MNHEY and SVGEGT. The V end lost 7 bases, the J end lost 4 bases, and 27 bases lay between the germline ends. This CDR3 contains 18 residues. The CDR3 DNA is TGTGCCAGCAAAAACCGGCTAGCGACCCGCAGCCCAGCAGATACGCAGTATTTT. It encodes CASKNRLATRSPADTQYF.

This chain connects TRBV15 to TRBJ1-1; D ambiguous. V lost 8 bases, J lost 1 base, and 11 bases lay in between. CDR3 length: 13 amino acids. Germline V gene lookup returns CDR1 LNHNV and CDR2 YYDKDF (reference sequence). The CDR3 is CATSRQENTEAFF. CDR3 coding DNA: TGTGCCACCTCTCGGCAGGAGAACACTGAAGCTTTCTTT.

The V call is TRBV9, the J call TRBJ2-3; 7 nucleotides line up with TRBD1. This CDR3 spans 13 amino acids. J gave up 6 bases and V 4 bases, and 5 bases lay outside the gene matches. Germline CDR1 and CDR2: SGDLS and YYNGEE. CDR3 loop: CASSFTGDDTQYF. CDR3 sequence (DNA): TGTGCCAGCAGCTTTACAGGGGACGATACGCAGTATTTT.

This clonotype has a count of ten or more. J is TRBJ2-1 and V is TRBV6-2 or TRBV6-3; possible D gene TRBD2, 5 bases. Trimming removed 5 bases from V and 0 bases from J, with 14 bases in between. From germline, CDR1 is MNHEY and CDR2 SVGEGT. There are 16 residues in the CDR3. CDR3 nucleotides: TGTGCCAGCAGTGGGAGAGCCGTTAGCTCCTACAATGAGCAGTTCTTC. Translation: CASSGRAVSSYNEQFF.